Listed below are T cell receptor beta chains from one sample, sequenced in a study of T cells in Graves' hyperthyroidism and ophthalmopathy. TCRdb reanalysed the multiplex PCR reads using MiXCR and keeps one entry per CDR3 protein. The table shows hundreds of thousands of distinct CDR3 sequences, with approximately 15% occurring only once. Sequences were obtained from blood. The origin of the receptors is a woman aged 40 to 50 with Graves' ophthalmopathy. Both conserved end residues are part of each CDR3. A D gene is named only where the DNA matches it firmly. Clone size, where shown, is once, few, many, or a class for clones that have expanded.

D gene: TRBD1; J gene: TRBJ2-1; V gene: TRBV6-4; clone size: -; CDR3 DNA: TGTGCCAGCAGTGACGGGACAGGGGGAGGCAATGAGCAGTTCTTC; CDR3 protein: CASSDGTGGGNEQFF
D gene: TRBD1; J gene: TRBJ1-1; V gene: TRBV27; clone size: many; CDR3 DNA: TGTGCCAGCAGTTACATTGGACAGGGGAGGAACACTGAAGCTTTCTTT; CDR3 protein: CASSYIGQGRNTEAFF
D gene: TRBD2; J gene: TRBJ2-7; V gene: TRBV6-2/TRBV6-3; clone size: many; CDR3 DNA: TGTGCCAGCAGTGATAGCGGGAAGGGATACGAGCAGTACTTC; CDR3 protein: CASSDSGKGYEQYF
D gene: -; J gene: TRBJ2-3; V gene: TRBV28; clone size: -; CDR3 DNA: TGTGCCAGCAGCCATAAAACCGACGGAGTTTTATTTATTACTAACACAGATACGCAGTATTTT; CDR3 protein: CASSHKTDGVLFITNTDTQYF
D gene: TRBD2; J gene: TRBJ2-5; V gene: TRBV3-1; clone size: many; CDR3 DNA: TGTGCCAGCAGTAAACGCCTAGCGGGAGCGGGGGAGACCCAGTACTTC; CDR3 protein: CASSKRLAGAGETQYF
D gene: TRBD2; J gene: TRBJ2-5; V gene: TRBV11-2; clone size: many; CDR3 DNA: TGTGCCAGCAGCTTAGGGATCGGGAGGGAGACCCAGTACTTC; CDR3 protein: CASSLGIGRETQYF
D gene: TRBD2; J gene: TRBJ2-3; V gene: TRBV6-1; clone size: few; CDR3 DNA: TGTGCCAGCGGAAGGACTAGCGGCAGGGATACGCAGTATTTT; CDR3 protein: CASGRTSGRDTQYF
D gene: -; J gene: TRBJ1-2; V gene: TRBV30; clone size: few; CDR3 DNA: TGTGCCAACGGGCGGGGGATCTATGGCTACACCTTC; CDR3 protein: CANGRGIYGYTF
D gene: TRBD1; J gene: TRBJ2-3; V gene: TRBV29-1; clone size: -; CDR3 DNA: TGCAGCGTTGAAGACCGCGGGACAGGGGAGGTAGATACGCAGTATTTT; CDR3 protein: CSVEDRGTGEVDTQYF
D gene: -; J gene: TRBJ2-1; V gene: TRBV2; clone size: many; CDR3 DNA: TGTGCCAGCAGTGAGCAGCCTCCCACCCTTCTGCAGGAGCAGTTCTTC; CDR3 protein: CASSEQPPTLLQEQFF
D gene: TRBD1; J gene: TRBJ1-1; V gene: TRBV19; clone size: many; CDR3 DNA: TGTGCCAGTAGGCCGGGACAGGGCCTGAGCCTGAACACTGAAGCTTTCTTT; CDR3 protein: CASRPGQGLSLNTEAFF
D gene: TRBD1; J gene: TRBJ1-2; V gene: TRBV5-1; clone size: -; CDR3 DNA: TGCGCCAGCAGCTCGACAGGGAGTGGCGGCTACACCTTC; CDR3 protein: CASSSTGSGGYTF
D gene: -; J gene: TRBJ2-5; V gene: TRBV11-2; clone size: many; CDR3 DNA: TGTGCCAGCAGCTTAAATGAGCAAGAGACCCAGTACTTC; CDR3 protein: CASSLNEQETQYF
D gene: TRBD1; J gene: TRBJ1-5; V gene: TRBV20-1; clone size: many; CDR3 DNA: TGCAGTGCAACCGACAGGGGTCAGCCCCAGCATTTT; CDR3 protein: CSATDRGQPQHF
D gene: TRBD2; J gene: TRBJ2-3; V gene: TRBV5-6; clone size: many; CDR3 DNA: TGTGCCAGCAGCTTCGTCCGGGAGGGCACAGATACGCAGTATTTT; CDR3 protein: CASSFVREGTDTQYF
D gene: TRBD1; J gene: TRBJ2-3; V gene: TRBV11-2; clone size: many; CDR3 DNA: TGTGCCAGCAGCCGTCGCGTCCGGACAGGGGCTAGCACAGATACGCAGTATTTT; CDR3 protein: CASSRRVRTGASTDTQYF
D gene: TRBD2; J gene: TRBJ2-7; V gene: TRBV5-1; clone size: -; CDR3 DNA: TGCGCCAGCAGCGTCTTTACTAGCGGGGGACCCTACGAGCAGTACTTC; CDR3 protein: CASSVFTSGGPYEQYF
D gene: -; J gene: TRBJ2-4; V gene: TRBV4-1; clone size: -; CDR3 DNA: TGCGCCAGCAGCCTCAGGGGGGGTAGGGAGGCCATTCAGTACTTC; CDR3 protein: CASSLRGGREAIQYF
D gene: -; J gene: TRBJ1-1; V gene: TRBV5-8; clone size: once; CDR3 DNA: TGTGCCAGCCCGTCTACAGGGCACGAAGCTTTCTTT; CDR3 protein: CASPSTGHEAFF
D gene: TRBD2; J gene: TRBJ2-7; V gene: TRBV2; clone size: many; CDR3 DNA: TGTGCCAGCAGAATAGCGGGAGCGACCTACGAGCAGTACTTC; CDR3 protein: CASRIAGATYEQYF
D gene: -; J gene: TRBJ2-5; V gene: TRBV20-1; clone size: many; CDR3 DNA: TGCAGTGCTAGACGGTACGGATTAGGAAGAGGCGAAGAGACCCAGTACTTC; CDR3 protein: CSARRYGLGRGEETQYF
D gene: -; J gene: TRBJ2-2; V gene: TRBV20-1; clone size: few; CDR3 DNA: TGCAGTGCTGATCCTCTCACGAACACCGGGGAGCTGTTTTTT; CDR3 protein: CSADPLTNTGELFF
D gene: -; J gene: TRBJ1-1; V gene: TRBV6-2/TRBV6-3; clone size: many; CDR3 DNA: TGTGCCAGCAGTTCCCCCGGACGGGGCACTGAAGCTTTCTTT; CDR3 protein: CASSSPGRGTEAFF
D gene: TRBD2; J gene: TRBJ2-3; V gene: TRBV9; clone size: few; CDR3 DNA: TGTGCCAGCAGCGTAGGTAATAGTGGAGCGGGAGGCCCCTCTAGCACAGATACGCAGTATTTT; CDR3 protein: CASSVGNSGAGGPSSTDTQYF
D gene: -; J gene: TRBJ1-2; V gene: TRBV6-1; clone size: many; CDR3 DNA: TGTGCCAGCAGAAACAGGGTCGGATACACCTTC; CDR3 protein: CASRNRVGYTF
D gene: -; J gene: TRBJ2-7; V gene: TRBV3-1; clone size: -; CDR3 DNA: TGTGCCAGCAGCCGGGGGGACCTAAGGGGCGAGCAGTACTTC; CDR3 protein: CASSRGDLRGEQYF
D gene: -; J gene: TRBJ1-2; V gene: TRBV2; clone size: many; CDR3 DNA: TGTGCCAGCAGTGAAGCGCTTCAGAATTCCTATGGCTACACCTTC; CDR3 protein: CASSEALQNSYGYTF